What follows is one TCR beta chain and its context. The data originate from a study of blood T cell repertoires in COVID-19. Looking at the study overall: Researchers got acute and convalescent COVID-19 samples from the United States, Italy and Spain.

In the authors' workflow: Amplification from reference gene primers served as the basis for estimated nucleated cell counts. Sequencing used immunoSEQ multiplex PCR; TCRdb keeps in-frame clones, though not all of them. Clone size and the V and J calls come from that table; the DNA yielded D and trimming. The sample holds fewer than 400,000 clones; roughly 90% are singletons and the top ten take 2.9%. Seattle enrolled patients during active infection and tracked them longitudinally. This TCR was recovered from a woman under 40 with COVID-19, enrolled during active disease. The sequencing input was peripheral blood.

The CDR3 is CASSVGLAGTTDTQYF. CDR3 sequence (DNA): TGTGCCTCGAGCGTAGGACTAGCGGGAACCACAGATACGCAGTATTTT. V gene TRBV10-3 combines with J gene TRBJ2-3; TRBD2 matches 12 bases. The length of the CDR3 is 16 residues. V lost 11 bases and J lost 2; bases outside the gene matches: 11. CDR1 ENHRY and CDR2 SYGVKD come from the germline V gene.